One and the same sample provided the 19 T cell receptor beta chains below, sequenced in a study of identical twins. TCRdb itself ran the 5' RACE reads through MiXCR, one entry per CDR3 protein. The data show hundreds of thousands of distinct CDR3 sequences, around 15% seen once. Sequenced input: memory (CD45RO+) T cells sorted from blood. Source of these receptors: a woman aged 18 to 35 in good health.

This rearrangement joins TRBV20-1 to TRBJ1-2; perhaps TRBD1 as D (6 bases). CDR3 length: 14 amino acids. Germline CDR1 reads DFQATT; CDR2 reads SNEGSKA (reference sequence). Trimming removed 6 bases at V and 7 bases at J, with 21 bases between. CDR3 sequence reads: CSAARRGRGTGYTF. The CDR3 DNA reads as TGCAGTGCCGCCAGGCGGGGCAGGGGTACTGGCTACACCTTC.

This clonotype appeared a few times. This rearrangement joins TRBV28 to TRBJ2-7; 7 positions agree with TRBD1. The V and J ends lost 4 bases and 3 bases, in that order; junction bases with no gene match: 6. This CDR3 has 14 amino acids. Looked up from germline, CDR1 is MDHEN and CDR2 is SYDVKM. As DNA, the CDR3 is TGTGCCAGCAGTTCCGGGACAGAAGTCTACGAGCAGTACTTC. This translates into CASSSGTEVYEQYF.

This clonotype was seen a handful of times. The chain joins TRBV7-6 to TRBJ2-1; D gene ambiguous. The V and J ends lost 3 bases and 4 bases respectively, with 10 bases between them. This CDR3 is built from 14 residues. Germline CDR1 reads SGHVS; CDR2 reads FNYEAQ. The CDR3 region has the DNA TGTGCCAGCAGCTTTTCTCTAGAGTACAATGAGCAGTTCTTC. This codes for CASSFSLEYNEQFF.

The chain joins TRBV10-2 to TRBJ2-1, with TRBD2 identical over 13 bases. Germline CDR1 WSHSY, CDR2 SAAADI. The CDR3 length is 16 residues. Trimming removed 6 bases from V and 9 bases from J; junction bases left unmatched: 11. CDR3: CASRTHGTSGMVEQFF. In nucleotides, the CDR3 is TGCGCCAGCAGGACACACGGGACTAGCGGGATGGTTGAGCAGTTCTTC.

The CDR3 DNA follows: TGTGCCAGCAGCTACACGACAGGTCGTTTATCTACGCAGTATTTT. This sequence encodes CASSYTTGRLSTQYF. This rearrangement joins TRBV14 to TRBJ2-3, with D maybe TRBD1 (6 bases). The CDR3 covers 15 residues. Trimming cost V 5 bases and J 8 bases, with 20 bases left between them. Germline assignment: CDR1 SGHDN and CDR2 FVKESK.

The rearrangement uses TRBV29-1 and TRBJ1-1, with D possibly matching TRBD1 (5 bases). Trimming pared 8 bases from V and 11 bases from J, leaving 18 bases between. The CDR3 is made up of 11 amino acids. Germline V lookup: CDR1 SQVTM, CDR2 ANQGSEA. The CDR3 here is CSFAVGGIAFF. The DNA for the CDR3 is TGCAGCTTCGCAGTCGGGGGAATTGCTTTCTTT.

The chain employs TRBV4-3 and TRBJ2-2, with D perhaps being TRBD1 or TRBD2 (6 bases each). Trimming took off 4 bases at V and 7 bases at J, with 13 bases between the two ends. The germline gives CDR1 LGHNA, CDR2 YSLEER. The CDR3 runs 14 residues. The CDR3 reads CASSLIRGGGELFF. CDR3 coding DNA: TGCGCCAGCAGCCTCATCAGGGGAGGCGGGGAGCTGTTTTTT.

This chain connects TRBV24-1 to TRBJ2-1, with 11 bases fitting TRBD2. Germline CDR1 reads KGHDR; CDR2 reads SFDVKD. The CDR3 is 19 amino acids. V shed 9 bases and J 3 bases; nucleotides not matched to a gene: 18. CDR3 in DNA: TGTGCCACCCGTCCCGGGACTAGCGGACCAGGAGGGGGCTACAATGAGCAGTTCTTC. Protein sequence: CATRPGTSGPGGGYNEQFF.

This clonotype turned up a few times. The chain has TRBV10-3 and TRBJ2-2; weak D call: TRBD2 (5 bases). The V end lost 4 bases, the J end lost 6 bases, and 9 bases lay between the germline ends. This CDR3 contains 13 residues. CDR1 and CDR2 from the germline V gene are ENHRY and SYGVKD. CDR3: CAISGSGAGELFF. The CDR3 DNA sequence: TGTGCCATCAGTGGGAGCGGCGCCGGGGAGCTGTTTTTT.

This clonotype appeared a few times. The V gene is TRBV27, the J gene TRBJ2-7, with D perhaps being TRBD1 or TRBD2 (6 bases each). The V gene's germline CDR1 is MNHEY and CDR2 SMNVEV (reference sequence). The V end was cut by 3 bases, the J end by 6 bases, with 12 bases between. The CDR3 runs to 13 residues. CDR3 in DNA: TGTGCCAGCAGTTTGTGGGGGGCGCGCGAGCAGTACTTC. Translated, it gives CASSLWGAREQYF.

There are a few counts of this clonotype. This chain joins TRBV5-6 and TRBJ2-7, with TRBD1 matching over 9 bases. Germline V gives CDR1 SGHDT, CDR2 YYEEEE. The CDR3 length is 14 residues. The V segment lost 2 bases and the J segment 5 bases; nucleotides outside the gene matches: 5. The DNA of the CDR3 is TGTGCCAGCAGCTTCAGGGACAGGGTCCACGAGCAGTACTTC. Translating it yields CASSFRDRVHEQYF.

This clonotype has just a few counts. This chain links TRBV12-3 or TRBV12-4 with TRBJ2-3, with D perhaps matching TRBD1 (7 bases). Between the trimmed V and J ends, which lost 5 bases and 5 bases, there was a span of 8 bases. This CDR3 contains 12 residues. The CDR3 here is CASSQGGDTQYF. In DNA, the CDR3 is TGTGCCAGCAGTCAGGGGGGAGATACGCAGTATTTT.

This clonotype was seen only a few times. J is TRBJ2-5 and V is TRBV3-1, with D perhaps matching TRBD2 (7 bases). Germline CDR1 is LGHDT and CDR2 is YNNKEL (reference sequence). CDR3 length: 17 amino acids. The V gene lost 3 bases and the J gene lost 4 bases, with 21 bases spanning the gap. CDR3 DNA: TGTGCCAGCAGCCACCTCTTGAGGGGGGGGCTTCGAGAGACCCAGTACTTC. Translation gives CASSHLLRGGLRETQYF.

The chain combines TRBV7-9 with TRBJ1-1, with 9 bases identical to TRBD1. CDR1 is SEHNR, CDR2 FQNEAQ, per germline (reference sequence). The V gene end was trimmed by 5 bases and the J gene end by 5 bases; junction bases not matched to a gene: 9. The CDR3 is made up of 15 amino acids. CDR3 sequence (DNA): TGTGCCAGCAGCACACCACAGGGGGCAGGAACTGAAGCTTTCTTT. Translation: CASSTPQGAGTEAFF.

This clonotype came up once. This sequence joins TRBV5-4 and TRBJ2-5, with D possibly being TRBD2 (5 bases). The germline CDR1 and CDR2 sequences are SGHNT and YYREEE (reference sequence). V lost 2 bases and J lost 1, with 9 bases in between. This CDR3 spans 14 amino acids. CDR3 sequence reads: CASSLPSGQETQYF. The CDR3, as DNA: TGTGCCAGCAGCTTACCCAGCGGCCAAGAGACCCAGTACTTC.

This clonotype was detected only a few times. The chain couples TRBV7-9 to TRBJ1-1, with D possibly TRBD1 on 5 matching bases. Trimming removed 6 bases from V and 6 bases from J, with 23 bases in between. CDR3 length: 16 residues. Germline CDR1 SEHNR, CDR2 FQNEAQ (reference sequence). The CDR3 is CASSNTPRDLRAEAFF. DNA for the CDR3: TGTGCCAGCAGTAACACCCCAAGGGACCTTCGCGCTGAAGCTTTCTTT.

This rearrangement joins TRBV29-1 to TRBJ2-1, with D unresolved. The CDR3 has 12 amino acids. The germline V and J ends were trimmed by 3 bases and 10 bases, with 13 bases remaining between them. Germline CDR1 SQVTM, CDR2 ANQGSEA. This chain's CDR3 is CSVEGRLSEQFF. As DNA, the CDR3 is TGCAGCGTTGAGGGCAGACTGTCGGAGCAGTTCTTC.

Comment on this clonotype: A much larger clone is a single base away; this may be a read error. The chain couples TRBV10-3 to TRBJ1-6; the D is unclear. CDR3 length equals 16 residues. CDR1 is ENHRY, CDR2 SYGVKD, per germline. The CDR3 DNA follows: TGTGCCATCACCAAGGGTGGGCCTTCTGGAAGTTCACCCTTCCACTTT. This codes for CAITKGGPSGSSPFHF.

The chain has TRBV5-1 and TRBJ2-5; D is undetermined. V shed 0 bases and J shed 3 bases, with 12 bases lying between them. In germline, CDR1 is SGHRS, CDR2 YFSETQ. The CDR3 is 15 residues long. CDR3 sequence reads: CASSLAENLEETQYF. CDR3 nucleotides: TGCGCCAGCAGCTTGGCCGAGAACCTCGAAGAGACCCAGTACTTC.